The following is a T cell receptor beta chain sequence with its context. Antigen specificity is unknown. This specimen comes from a study of OX40 agonist ivuxolimab in advanced cancers. Turning to the study itself: The eligibility criteria allowed prior anti-PD-1, anti-PD-L1 or anti-CTLA-4 therapy, and 30% to 40% had some. Overall study results and limits: Circulating CD4+ and CD8+ T cells showed clonal expansion by week 6 at 0.1 to 3.0 mg/kg.

Autoimmune disease history or systemic immunosuppression led to patient exclusion. The V gene lost 0 bases and the J gene lost 3 bases, with 9 bases spanning the gap. The CDR3 has 14 residues. CDR1 is SGHVS, CDR2 FNYEAQ, per germline. The method was immunoSEQ multiplex PCR; TCRdb's version includes in-frame clones alone and lacks a portion of them. The sample consists of around 77,000 clones, 75% to 95% of them appearing once. This TCR was sampled from an adult with an advanced solid tumor such as melanoma, head and neck, liver or kidney cancer. The chain employs TRBV7-6 and TRBJ2-7; TRBD1 is a possible D gene (6 bases). The sequencing here drew on CD4+ or CD8+ T cells sorted from blood, taken in a trial of the OX40 agonist ivuxolimab. The CDR3 here is CASSLAQGNYEQYF. CDR3 sequence (DNA): TGTGCCAGCAGCTTAGCTCAGGGGAACTACGAGCAGTACTTC.